These 21 T cell receptor beta chains share one sample of origin, sequenced in a study of human T cells and chemical hapten exposure. Noted time point: patch test 2, 6 weeks after DPC sensitization. As for treatment: therapeutic diphenylcyclopropenone sensitization with weekly scalp DPC. Via MiXCR, TCRdb re-called the RACE reads, giving one row per CDR3 protein. The sample contains just over 350,000 distinct CDR3 sequences, about 6.9% of which appear only once. The material sequenced was whole blood, taken in connection with sensitization to the hapten diphenylcyclopropenone (DPC). The receptors derive from a woman aged 18 to 35 with alopecia areata. Some clones in this sample may be carry-over from other donors' samples.

This clonotype was observed a handful of times. V is TRBV6-2 or TRBV6-3 and J is TRBJ1-6, with 7 bases aligning to TRBD1. The CDR3 has 16 amino acids. Germline V gene sequence: CDR1 MNHEY, CDR2 SVGEGT. Unmatched junction bases numbered 13, after V lost 5 bases and J lost 9 bases. The CDR3 DNA is TGTGCCAGCAGTAAAGACTCGACAGGGACAAGTTCACCCCTCCACTTT. It specifies CASSKDSTGTSSPLHF.

Only a few counts were recorded for this clonotype. V gene TRBV6-2 or TRBV6-3 combines with J gene TRBJ1-5, with TRBD1 matching 7 bases. V gave up 5 bases and J gave up 3 bases; unmatched junction bases: 7. The CDR3 is 15 residues long. Looked up from germline, CDR1 is MNHEY and CDR2 is SVGEGT. For the CDR3, the DNA is TGTGCCAGCAGTCCCGGACAGGTCTTCAATCAGCCCCAGCATTTT. It yields the protein CASSPGQVFNQPQHF.

This clonotype was observed a few times. CDR3 in DNA: TGCGCCAGCAGCCAAGAGAGGGGACAGGGTCGGGCTTTCTTT. It specifies CASSQERGQGRAFF. This chain joins TRBV4-1 and TRBJ1-1, with 9 positions matching TRBD1. Germline lookup yields CDR1 MGHRA and CDR2 YSYEKL. J was trimmed by 11 bases and V by 0 bases; bases with no gene match: 7. This CDR3 has 14 residues.

This chain uses TRBV2 with TRBJ1-2; D unresolved. Trimming stripped 9 bases from V and 10 bases from J, with 21 bases between. This CDR3 region has 13 residues. Germline CDR1 is SNHLY and CDR2 is FYNNEI. The CDR3 nucleotides are TGTGCCAGTCGGGTCATATTGTCCCTATTCTACACCTTC. Amino acid sequence: CASRVILSLFYTF.

J is TRBJ2-6 and V is TRBV10-3; D possibly corresponds to TRBD1 (5 bases). V shed 2 bases and J shed 5 bases, with 19 bases lying between them. The CDR3 covers 18 residues. Germline lookup yields CDR1 ENHRY and CDR2 SYGVKD. The CDR3 is CAISEPPGTGARANVLTF. The CDR3, as DNA: TGTGCCATCAGTGAGCCGCCGGGCACAGGAGCGAGGGCCAACGTCCTGACTTTC.

CDR3 coding DNA: TGTGCCAGCAGGAAAAGGATTGGAAGCGGGGGACAAGAGACCCAGTACTTC. This encodes CASRKRIGSGGQETQYF. This chain uses TRBV6-6 with TRBJ2-5; 8 positions agree with TRBD2. Germline CDR1 and CDR2: MNHNY and SVGAGI (reference sequence). V was pared by 6 bases and J by 2 bases, with 14 bases of the junction left unmatched. CDR3 length: 17 amino acids.

V and J are TRBV6-2 or TRBV6-3 and TRBJ2-1; the D is unclear. V lost 4 bases and J 12 bases, leaving 13 bases between the germline ends. Germline V gene lookup returns CDR1 MNHEY and CDR2 SVGEGT. The length of the CDR3 is 12 residues. CDR3 DNA sequence: TGTGCCAGCAGTTCTTCCCGCCCGGGGCAGTTCTTC. This translates into CASSSSRPGQFF.

This clonotype was seen ten or more times. V usage is TRBV6-5 and J usage is TRBJ1-1, with D tentatively TRBD1 (5 bases). This CDR3 has 15 residues. The V and J ends lost 7 bases and 0 bases respectively, with 15 bases between them. Germline V CDR1 and CDR2: MNHEY, SVGAGI. The CDR3 is CASNVGGKMNTEAFF. In DNA form, the CDR3 reads TGTGCCAGCAACGTGGGGGGGAAGATGAACACTGAAGCTTTCTTT.

This clonotype was seen a few times. The chain uses TRBV6-6 and TRBJ1-1; tentative D call: TRBD1 (6 bases). V lost 5 bases and J lost 2, with 18 bases in between. Per germline, CDR1 MNHNY and CDR2 SVGAGI (reference sequence). The CDR3 sequence is 16 residues long. CDR3 sequence: CASSPDGEGGNTEAFF. CDR3 nucleotides: TGTGCCAGCAGTCCCGATGGGGAGGGGGGAAACACTGAAGCTTTCTTT.

This clonotype was counted at least ten times. The rearrangement uses TRBV7-2 and TRBJ2-1; 8 bases map to TRBD1. Germline CDR1 and CDR2: SGHTA and FQGNSA. The ends lost 1 base at V and 7 bases at J; junction bases unmatched: 0. The CDR3 covers 13 residues. CDR3 DNA: TGTGCCAGCAGCTTAGACAGGGGGAATGAGCAGTTCTTC. Encoded protein: CASSLDRGNEQFF.

This clonotype was detected many times. The CDR3 nucleotides are TGCAGCGTCGTCGGACAGGGGGCGCGTGGCTACACCTTC. Translating it yields CSVVGQGARGYTF. This chain uses TRBV29-1 with TRBJ1-2; 11 bases agree with TRBD1. V was pared by 6 bases and J by 7 bases, with 7 bases of the junction left unmatched. The CDR3 is made up of 13 amino acids. Germline CDR1 reads SQVTM; CDR2 reads ANQGSEA.

This clonotype was counted many times. This chain joins TRBV28 and TRBJ2-3, with D possibly TRBD1 on 6 matching bases. In germline, CDR1 is MDHEN, CDR2 SYDVKM. Trimming took 4 bases from V and 3 from J, leaving 8 bases between them. There are 13 residues in the CDR3. The CDR3 DNA follows: TGTGCCAGCAGTTACCAGGGGACAGATACGCAGTATTTT. Amino acid sequence: CASSYQGTDTQYF.

The V and J genes are TRBV12-3 or TRBV12-4 and TRBJ1-6; D ambiguous. CDR3 length: 14 residues. V dropped 7 bases and J dropped 7 bases, with 14 bases sitting between them. The DNA of the CDR3 is TGTGCCAGCACCTGGGAGGGCTGGAATTCACCCCTCCACTTT. This gives the protein CASTWEGWNSPLHF.

The chain employs TRBV5-4 and TRBJ2-3; the D is unclear. Germline V gene sequence: CDR1 SGHNT, CDR2 YYREEE (reference sequence). The CDR3 consists of 14 residues. V was pared by 3 bases and J by 3 bases, with 11 bases between. CDR3 nucleotide sequence: TGTGCCAGCAGCTCGCTAGGAATTACAGATACGCAGTATTTT. It codes for CASSSLGITDTQYF.

In this sample, this clonotype turned up a few times. This chain connects TRBV9 to TRBJ2-3; 12 bases are a match to TRBD2. The CDR3 runs to 16 residues. V trimming: 4 bases; J trimming: 5 bases; junction bases outside the gene matches: 8. The germline V gene encodes CDR1 SGDLS and CDR2 YYNGEE. CDR3 nucleotide sequence: TGTGCCAGCAGCTACACTAGCGGGGGGCCAGGAGATACGCAGTATTTT. Residues: CASSYTSGGPGDTQYF.

This clonotype was picked up a small number of times. The gene calls are TRBV9 and TRBJ2-3, with TRBD2 matching 7 bases. Germline CDR1 SGDLS, CDR2 YYNGEE. The V gene end was trimmed by 3 bases and the J gene end by 4 bases; junction bases not matched to a gene: 8. The CDR3 sequence is 15 residues long. The CDR3 loop is CASSDFTSEADTQYF. CDR3 in DNA: TGTGCCAGCAGCGACTTTACTAGCGAGGCAGATACGCAGTATTTT.

This clonotype has a count of ten or more. The chain employs TRBV20-1 and TRBJ2-3, with D possibly matching TRBD1 (5 bases). The V end lost 0 bases, the J end lost 1 base, and 8 bases lay between the germline ends. Germline V gene data show CDR1 as DFQATT and CDR2 as SNEGSKA (reference sequence). The CDR3 spans 14 residues. CDR3 in amino acids: CSARDPQGTDTQYF. In nucleotides, the CDR3 is TGCAGTGCTAGAGATCCACAGGGCACAGATACGCAGTATTTT.

The chain recombines TRBV6-5 with TRBJ2-7; no reliable D call. The CDR3 covers 16 residues. V was cut by 0 bases and J by 1 base, with 13 bases left in between. The germline CDR1 and CDR2 sequences are MNHEY and SVGAGI. The CDR3 sequence is CASSYSRPTLSYEQYF. CDR3 nucleotide sequence: TGTGCCAGCAGTTACTCGCGACCAACCCTATCCTACGAGCAGTACTTC.

The table lists this clonotype with a few counts. Germline is not matched at one junction end, which may reflect a read error. The rearrangement links TRBV7-7 to TRBJ2-7, with 7 bases lining up with TRBD1. The germline CDR1 and CDR2 sequences are SSHAT and FNYEAQ (reference sequence). CDR3 length: 15 residues. CDR3 DNA: TGTGCTAGCAGCTTAGCAAAGGGGGCCAACTACGAGCAGTACTTC. Translation gives CASSLAKGANYEQYF.

In its sample, this clonotype was seen many times. The chain has TRBV6-1 and TRBJ1-2; unclear D gene. Germline V gene lookup returns CDR1 MNHNS and CDR2 SASEGT. The V end lost 0 bases, the J end lost 8 bases, and 10 bases lay between the germline ends. The CDR3 consists of 13 residues. The CDR3 region has the DNA TGTGCCAGCAGTGAAGCGCGCCGAGGCGGCTACACCTTC. Translated: CASSEARRGGYTF.

This clonotype was seen many times. This rearrangement joins TRBV12-3 or TRBV12-4 to TRBJ1-5, with a possible D match to TRBD1 (6 bases). With 6 bases removed from V and 3 bases from J, the gap between germline ends came to 15 bases. This CDR3 region has 15 residues. The CDR3 loop is CASRGLTGLNQPQHF. CDR3 sequence (DNA): TGTGCCAGCAGGGGTCTGACAGGACTCAATCAGCCCCAGCATTTT.